The next 3 T cell receptor beta chains were all read from a single sample in a study of shared clonotypes between healthy human individuals. Assay: immunoSEQ multiplex PCR; the TCRdb copy retains only in-frame clones and omits some. The sample lists approximately 2.1 million clones; 80% to 95% were seen once. Sequencing was performed on naive CD4+ T cells from PBMCs. The subset: CD45RA+ positively selected. The receptor source for this set is a man in his late teens or twenties in good health. Some clones in this sample may be carry-over from other donors' samples.

The CDR3 DNA sequence: TGTGCCAGCAGCTTCCGGACAGGGCCCCTTGGTACGCAGTATTTT. Its translation is CASSFRTGPLGTQYF. The rearrangement links TRBV7-8 to TRBJ2-3, with 8 bases lining up with TRBD1. Germline-derived CDR1 and CDR2 are SGHVS and FQNEAQ. CDR3 length equals 15 residues. With V trimmed by 3 bases and J by 8 bases, 10 bases remained unmatched. The variable domain in full, completed from reference TRBV7-8 and TRBJ2-3, reads GAGVSQSPRYKVAKRGQDVALRCDPISGHVSLFWYQQALGQGPEFLTYFQNEAQLDKSGLPSDRFFAERPEGSVSTLKIQRTQQEDSAVYLCASSFRTGPLGTQYFGPGTRLTVL.

V usage is TRBV4-1 and J usage is TRBJ2-2; tentative D call: TRBD1 (5 bases). V lost 4 bases, J lost 5 bases, and 20 bases lay in between. Germline V CDR1 and CDR2: MGHRA, YSYEKL. The CDR3 consists of 17 residues. CDR3 DNA: TGCGCCAGCAGCCCCCCCGGCCCAGCAGGGCGGACCGGGGAGCTGTTTTTT. Its translation: CASSPPGPAGRTGELFF.

The rearrangement uses TRBV9 and TRBJ2-2; 7 bases map to TRBD2. Germline V lookup: CDR1 SGDLS, CDR2 YYNGEE. V lost 3 bases, J lost 0 bases, and 8 bases stayed unmatched. The CDR3 consists of 17 residues. The CDR3 loop is CASSASPAGANTGELFF. As DNA, the CDR3 is TGTGCCAGCAGCGCGTCCCCGGCGGGAGCGAACACCGGGGAGCTGTTTTTT.